The 20 T cell receptor beta chains in this list originate from one sample, sequenced in a study of blood T cell repertoires in COVID-19. Sequencing used immunoSEQ multiplex PCR; TCRdb keeps in-frame clones, though not all of them. The sample consists of more than 110,000 clones, approximately 80% of them appearing once. The specimen was peripheral blood. All receptors come from a human donor in a cohort sampled during active COVID-19.

This clone was counted a few times. The rearrangement uses TRBV7-9 and TRBJ2-1; TRBD1 might be the D (5 bases). The ends were cut back, 1 base at V and 7 bases at J, with 11 bases in the middle. The germline V gene has CDR1 SEHNR and CDR2 FQNEAQ (reference sequence). This CDR3 spans 14 amino acids. CDR3 loop: CASSLVMGQNEQFF. CDR3 sequence (DNA): TGTGCCAGCAGCTTAGTGATGGGGCAAAATGAGCAGTTCTTC.

The chain links TRBV7-9 to TRBJ2-7; 11 bases are a match to TRBD2. Germline V lookup: CDR1 SEHNR, CDR2 FQNEAQ (reference sequence). The CDR3 is 17 residues long. V dropped 5 bases and J dropped 1; count of bases not matched to a gene: 10. The DNA for the CDR3 is TGTGCCAGCAGCCTCGGGGCTAGCGGGGGGCCATCCTACGAGCAGTACTTC. Translated: CASSLGASGGPSYEQYF.

This clone showed up just once. The chain recombines TRBV7-3 with TRBJ2-1; 7 bases line up with TRBD1. CDR3 length equals 13 residues. The V and J ends lost 3 bases and 4 bases, in that order; junction bases with no gene match: 0. CDR1 SGHTA and CDR2 FQGTGA come from the germline V gene. The CDR3 DNA is TGTGCCAGCAGCTTGGGACAGTACAATGAGCAGTTCTTC. It codes for CASSLGQYNEQFF.

The V and J genes are TRBV30 and TRBJ2-7; D call uncertain. The CDR3 covers 13 residues. The V gene's germline CDR1 is GTSNPN and CDR2 SVGIG (reference sequence). Trimming removed 0 bases at V and 5 bases at J, with 11 bases between. The chain's CDR3 is CAWSVRYGDEQYF. CDR3 in DNA: TGTGCCTGGAGTGTAAGGTATGGAGACGAGCAGTACTTC.

This rearrangement joins TRBV6-1 to TRBJ1-6; TRBD1 matches at 7 bases. The V segment lost 4 bases and the J segment 9 bases; nucleotides outside the gene matches: 12. Germline V lookup: CDR1 MNHNS, CDR2 SASEGT. CDR3 size: 16 residues. CDR3 DNA sequence: TGTGCCAGCAGTGTAACCTCCCGACAGGGCGGTTCACCCCTCCACTTT. Its protein product is CASSVTSRQGGSPLHF.

This clone was recorded a few times. CDR3 loop: CASSYGTLNTEAFF. The CDR3 DNA reads TGTGCCAGCAGTTACGGGACACTGAACACTGAAGCTTTCTTT. V is TRBV6-5 and J is TRBJ1-1, with a tentative D call TRBD1 (6 bases). The CDR3 is 14 residues long. The germline V and J ends were trimmed by 2 bases and 0 bases, with 7 bases remaining between them. Germline V lookup: CDR1 MNHEY, CDR2 SVGAGI.

The chain uses TRBV6-5 and TRBJ2-7; the D gene is possibly TRBD1 (6 bases). Germline CDR1 MNHEY, CDR2 SVGAGI. CDR3 size: 14 residues. V lost 6 bases, J lost 6 bases, and 18 bases lay in between. CDR3 DNA: TGTGCCAGCAGCAGAGGACAGCCGACGTCCGAGCAGTACTTC. This sequence encodes CASSRGQPTSEQYF.

This chain links TRBV4-2 with TRBJ1-6; D is unresolved. The CDR3 is 14 amino acids. Trimming pared 3 bases from V and 10 bases from J, leaving 13 bases between. CDR1 LGHNA and CDR2 YNFKEQ come from the germline V gene. The CDR3 sequence is CASSQESSTSPLHF. CDR3 DNA: TGTGCCAGCAGCCAGGAGTCCTCCACATCACCCCTCCACTTT.

This clone was detected only a few times. J is TRBJ2-5 and V is TRBV5-1; the D gene is possibly TRBD1 (6 bases). CDR3 length: 15 amino acids. From germline, CDR1 is SGHRS and CDR2 YFSETQ. The V and J ends lost 2 bases and 4 bases respectively, with 15 bases between them. The CDR3 loop is CASSLTGKAGETQYF. The CDR3 DNA is TGCGCCAGCAGCTTAACAGGGAAGGCAGGAGAGACCCAGTACTTC.

The chain links TRBV5-1 to TRBJ2-5, with 8 bases lining up with TRBD2. The CDR3 is 14 residues long. V gave up 4 bases and J gave up 2 bases; unmatched junction bases: 4. Germline loops: CDR1 SGHRS, CDR2 YFSETQ. The DNA of the CDR3 is TGCGCCAGCAGCGCCACGGGGGGGCAAGAGACCCAGTACTTC. It codes for CASSATGGQETQYF.

The chain recombines TRBV19 with TRBJ1-3, with TRBD1 matching over 7 bases. The germline V gene encodes CDR1 LNHDA and CDR2 SQIVND (reference sequence). J lost 7 bases, V lost 6 bases, and 12 bases had no gene match. This CDR3 contains 15 residues. CDR3 bases: TGTGCCAGTAGCAAACAGGGGATTTACCGGAACACCATATATTTT. Translation gives CASSKQGIYRNTIYF.

The J gene is TRBJ1-4, the V gene TRBV11-2; D gene ambiguous. Per germline, CDR1 SGHAT and CDR2 FQNNGV. This CDR3 comprises 15 residues. The V end was cut by 5 bases, the J end by 4 bases, with 14 bases between. The DNA for the CDR3 is TGTGCCAGCAGCGCTAACCCGATTGGTAATGAAAAACTGTTTTTT. Its protein product is CASSANPIGNEKLFF.

This clone was observed a single time. The chain recombines TRBV24-1 with TRBJ2-3; D is possibly TRBD2 (7 bases). Germline V gene lookup returns CDR1 KGHDR and CDR2 SFDVKD. This CDR3 contains 16 residues. V dropped 3 bases and J dropped 3 bases, with 15 bases sitting between them. CDR3 DNA sequence: TGTGCCACCAGTGATAGGGGAGGGGGGGCTACAGATACGCAGTATTTT. Its translation is CATSDRGGGATDTQYF.

This clone has a handful of counts. This rearrangement joins TRBV5-1 to TRBJ1-2; D unclear. CDR1 is SGHRS, CDR2 YFSETQ, per germline. V lost 0 bases and J lost 3, with 9 bases in between. The CDR3 has 14 residues. CDR3 in DNA: TGCGCCAGCAGCTTGGAAGGTACAGACTATGGCTACACCTTC. Encoded protein: CASSLEGTDYGYTF.

This clone appeared a single time. This chain uses TRBV25-1 with TRBJ2-7; the match to TRBD1 covers 7 bases. Germline V gene sequence: CDR1 MGHDK, CDR2 SYGVNS. V was pared by 5 bases and J by 2 bases, with 3 bases of the junction left unmatched. The CDR3 runs to 13 residues. This chain's CDR3 is CASSLQGTYEQYF. CDR3 nucleotides: TGTGCCAGCAGTCTACAGGGGACCTACGAGCAGTACTTC.

V usage is TRBV7-2 and J usage is TRBJ1-2; a possible D gene is TRBD1 (5 bases). The CDR3 is made up of 16 amino acids. V was clipped by 3 bases and J by 4 bases, with 18 bases between them. Germline V gene lookup returns CDR1 SGHTA and CDR2 FQGNSA. The CDR3 nucleotides are TGTGCCAGCAGCTTGGACGCACAGGTTCGGTCCTATGGCTACACCTTC. Protein product: CASSLDAQVRSYGYTF.

V usage is TRBV5-6 and J usage is TRBJ2-2; D is perhaps TRBD1 (6 bases). The CDR3 has 16 residues. Germline-derived CDR1 and CDR2 are SGHDT and YYEEEE. V was cut by 5 bases and J by 2 bases, with 16 bases left in between. CDR3 residues: CASSLFVDSNTGELFF. As DNA, the CDR3 is TGTGCCAGCAGTTTATTCGTGGACAGCAACACCGGGGAGCTGTTTTTT.

CDR3 amino acids: CATSQNLGQRSGGEQFF. CDR3 nucleotides: TGTGCCACCAGCCAAAATTTGGGACAGAGGTCCGGGGGTGAGCAGTTCTTC. The chain is built from TRBV24-1 and TRBJ2-1; a weak D match, TRBD1 (7 bases). Trimming took off 7 bases at V and 9 bases at J, with 27 bases between the two ends. In germline, CDR1 is KGHDR, CDR2 SFDVKD. This CDR3 has 17 amino acids.

The J gene is TRBJ2-7, the V gene TRBV9; tentative D call: TRBD2 (5 bases). CDR1 SGDLS and CDR2 YYNGEE come from the germline V gene. V was pared by 0 bases and J by 2 bases, with 12 bases between. The CDR3 runs to 15 residues. CDR3 region: CASSVEPSGTYEQYF. The CDR3, as DNA: TGTGCCAGCAGCGTAGAACCGAGCGGTACCTACGAGCAGTACTTC.

V and J are TRBV9 and TRBJ1-5; tentatively, D is TRBD1 (5 bases). V dropped 0 bases and J dropped 6 bases, with 10 bases sitting between them. The CDR3 spans 14 residues. The germline V gene encodes CDR1 SGDLS and CDR2 YYNGEE. The CDR3 DNA reads as TGTGCCAGCAGCGTAGCAGGGCAGGCTCAGCCCCAGCATTTT. Residues: CASSVAGQAQPQHF.